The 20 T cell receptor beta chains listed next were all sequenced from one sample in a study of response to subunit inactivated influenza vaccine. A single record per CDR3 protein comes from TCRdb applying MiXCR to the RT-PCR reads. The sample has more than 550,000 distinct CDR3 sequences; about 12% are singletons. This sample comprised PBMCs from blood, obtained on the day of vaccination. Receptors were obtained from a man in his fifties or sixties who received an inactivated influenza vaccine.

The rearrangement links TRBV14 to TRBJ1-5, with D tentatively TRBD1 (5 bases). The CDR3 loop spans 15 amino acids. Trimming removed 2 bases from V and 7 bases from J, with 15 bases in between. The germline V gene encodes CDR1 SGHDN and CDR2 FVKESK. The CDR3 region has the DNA TGTGCCAGCAGCCAATTGGTTGGGGCTCGACAGCCCCAGCATTTT. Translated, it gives CASSQLVGARQPQHF.

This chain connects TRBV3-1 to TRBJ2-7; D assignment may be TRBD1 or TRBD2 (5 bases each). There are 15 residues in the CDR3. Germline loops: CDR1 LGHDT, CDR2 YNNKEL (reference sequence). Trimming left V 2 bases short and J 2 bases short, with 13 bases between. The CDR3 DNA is TGTGCCAGCAGCCAACTGGCAGGGAGCCCCTACGAGCAGTACTTC. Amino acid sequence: CASSQLAGSPYEQYF.

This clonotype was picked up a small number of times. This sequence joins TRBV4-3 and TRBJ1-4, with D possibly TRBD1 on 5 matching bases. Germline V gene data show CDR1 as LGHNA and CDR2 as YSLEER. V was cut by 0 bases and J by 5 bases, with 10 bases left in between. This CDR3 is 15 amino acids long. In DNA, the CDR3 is TGCGCCAGCAGCCAAGATCTCAGGGCGAATGAAAAACTGTTTTTT. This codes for CASSQDLRANEKLFF.

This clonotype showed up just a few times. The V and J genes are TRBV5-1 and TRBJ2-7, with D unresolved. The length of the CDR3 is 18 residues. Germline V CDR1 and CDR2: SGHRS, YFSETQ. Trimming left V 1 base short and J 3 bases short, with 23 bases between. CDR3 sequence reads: CASSLRVTDTTYGYEQYF. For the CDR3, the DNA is TGCGCCAGCAGCTTGCGGGTCACAGACACAACCTACGGCTACGAGCAGTACTTC.

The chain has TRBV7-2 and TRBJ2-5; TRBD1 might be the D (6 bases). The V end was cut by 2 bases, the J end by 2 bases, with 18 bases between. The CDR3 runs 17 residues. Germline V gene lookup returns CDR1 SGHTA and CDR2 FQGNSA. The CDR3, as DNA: TGTGCCAGCAGCTTACGGGGACACGGGGTCCTACAAGAGACCCAGTACTTC. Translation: CASSLRGHGVLQETQYF.

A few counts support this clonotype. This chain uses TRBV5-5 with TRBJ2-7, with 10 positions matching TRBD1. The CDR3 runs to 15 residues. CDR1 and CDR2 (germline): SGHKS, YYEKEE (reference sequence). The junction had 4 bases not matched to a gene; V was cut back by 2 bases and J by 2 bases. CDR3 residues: CASSFTGTGAYEQYF. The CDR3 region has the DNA TGTGCCAGCAGCTTCACCGGGACAGGGGCCTACGAGCAGTACTTC.

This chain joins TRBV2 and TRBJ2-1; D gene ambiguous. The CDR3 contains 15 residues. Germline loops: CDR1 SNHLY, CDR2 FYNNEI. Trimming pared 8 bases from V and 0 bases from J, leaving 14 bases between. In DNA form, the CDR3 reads TGTGCCAGCCTTACCGATTCTTTCTCCTACAATGAGCAGTTCTTC. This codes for CASLTDSFSYNEQFF.

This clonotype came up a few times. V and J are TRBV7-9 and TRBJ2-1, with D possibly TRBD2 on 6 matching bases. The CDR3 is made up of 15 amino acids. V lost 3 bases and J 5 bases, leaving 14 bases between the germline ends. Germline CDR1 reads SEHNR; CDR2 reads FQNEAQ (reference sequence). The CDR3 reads CASSFGAGSNNEQFF. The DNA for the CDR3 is TGTGCCAGCAGCTTCGGAGCGGGTTCGAACAATGAGCAGTTCTTC.

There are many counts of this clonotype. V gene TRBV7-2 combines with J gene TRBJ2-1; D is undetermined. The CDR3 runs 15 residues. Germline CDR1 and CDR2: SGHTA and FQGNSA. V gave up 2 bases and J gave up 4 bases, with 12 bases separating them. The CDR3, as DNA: TGTGCCAGCAGCTTATCCAGTGCGCTTTACAATGAGCAGTTCTTC. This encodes CASSLSSALYNEQFF.

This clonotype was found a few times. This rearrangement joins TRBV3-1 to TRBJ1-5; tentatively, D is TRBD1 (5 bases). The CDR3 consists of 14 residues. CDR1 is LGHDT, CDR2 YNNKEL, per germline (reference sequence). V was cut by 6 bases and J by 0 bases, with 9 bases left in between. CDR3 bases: TGTGCCAGCAGTAACGGACATAGCAATCAGCCCCAGCATTTT. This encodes CASSNGHSNQPQHF.

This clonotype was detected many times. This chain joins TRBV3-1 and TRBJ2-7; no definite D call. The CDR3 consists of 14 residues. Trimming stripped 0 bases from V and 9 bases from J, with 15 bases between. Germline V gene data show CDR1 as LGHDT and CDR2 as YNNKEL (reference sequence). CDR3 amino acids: CASSQDSSRTAQYF. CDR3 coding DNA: TGTGCCAGCAGCCAAGATAGTTCTCGGACCGCGCAGTACTTC.

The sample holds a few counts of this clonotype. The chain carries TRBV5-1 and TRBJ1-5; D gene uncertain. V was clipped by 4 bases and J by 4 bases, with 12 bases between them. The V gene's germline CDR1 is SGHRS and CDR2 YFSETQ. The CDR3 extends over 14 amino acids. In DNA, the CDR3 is TGCGCCAGCAGCGTTAGTCCAGGTAATCAGCCCCAGCATTTT. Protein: CASSVSPGNQPQHF. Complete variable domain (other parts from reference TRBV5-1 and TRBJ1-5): KAGVTQTPRYLIKTRGQQVTLSCSPISGHRSVSWYQQTPGQGLQFLFEYFSETQRNKGNFPGRFSGRQFSNSRSEMNVSTLELGDSALYLCASSVSPGNQPQHFGDGTRLSIL.

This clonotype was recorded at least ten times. CDR3 nucleotides: TGTGCCAGCAGCCAATATGTGGGCACCGGGGAGCTGTTTTTT. It is translated as CASSQYVGTGELFF. This chain joins TRBV14 and TRBJ2-2; D remains ambiguous. Germline CDR1 is SGHDN and CDR2 is FVKESK. The V end was cut by 2 bases, the J end by 4 bases, with 8 bases between. CDR3 length equals 14 residues.

CDR3 residues: CASSQVGGTAVPDTQYF. The CDR3 coding sequence is TGCGCCAGCAGCCAAGTGGGTGGGACAGCCGTTCCAGATACGCAGTATTTT. The chain links TRBV4-1 to TRBJ2-3, with 7 bases fitting TRBD1. The CDR3 sequence is 17 residues long. V shed 1 base and J 4 bases; nucleotides not matched to a gene: 11. Germline V lookup: CDR1 MGHRA, CDR2 YSYEKL.

CDR3 sequence (DNA): TGTGCCAGCAGATCGGGGTTGGATGGCTACACCTTC. Translation: CASRSGLDGYTF. The gene calls are TRBV6-2 or TRBV6-3 and TRBJ1-2; D unclear. Per germline, CDR1 MNHEY and CDR2 SVGEGT. The ends were cut back, 6 bases at V and 6 bases at J, with 11 bases in the middle. CDR3 length equals 12 residues.

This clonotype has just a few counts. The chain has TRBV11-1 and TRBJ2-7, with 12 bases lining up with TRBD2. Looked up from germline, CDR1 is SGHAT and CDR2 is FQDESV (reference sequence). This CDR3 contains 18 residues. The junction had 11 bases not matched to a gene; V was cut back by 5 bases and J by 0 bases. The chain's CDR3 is CASSRVGLAGLSSYEQYF. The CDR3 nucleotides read TGTGCCAGCAGCCGCGTGGGACTAGCGGGTCTAAGCTCCTACGAGCAGTACTTC.

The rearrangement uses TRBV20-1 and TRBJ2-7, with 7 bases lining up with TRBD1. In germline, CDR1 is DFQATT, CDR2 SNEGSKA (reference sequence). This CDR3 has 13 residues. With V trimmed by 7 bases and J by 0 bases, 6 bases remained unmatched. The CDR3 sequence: CSVKDRYSYEQYF. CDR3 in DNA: TGCAGTGTCAAGGACAGGTACTCCTACGAGCAGTACTTC.

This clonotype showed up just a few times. The CDR3 nucleotides are TGTGCCAGCAGCCAAGAGGCGAGGGCTAGCGGGGGGACTAGCACAGATACGCAGTATTTT. Translation gives CASSQEARASGGTSTDTQYF. The chain recombines TRBV4-2 with TRBJ2-3, with TRBD2 matching 11 bases. Unmatched junction bases numbered 11, after V lost 0 bases and J lost 0 bases. The CDR3 extends over 20 amino acids. Germline V CDR1 and CDR2: LGHNA, YNFKEQ.

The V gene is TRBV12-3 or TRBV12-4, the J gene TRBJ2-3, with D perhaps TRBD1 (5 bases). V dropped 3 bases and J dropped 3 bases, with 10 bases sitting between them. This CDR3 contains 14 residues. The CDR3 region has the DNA TGTGCCAGCAGTTTTCCAGGACAAACAGATACGCAGTATTTT. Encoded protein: CASSFPGQTDTQYF.

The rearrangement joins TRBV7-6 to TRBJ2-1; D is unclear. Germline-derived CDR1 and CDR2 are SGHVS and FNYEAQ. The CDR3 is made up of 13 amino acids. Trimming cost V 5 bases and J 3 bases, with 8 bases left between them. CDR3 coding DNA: TGTGCCAGCAGCCTTCTTCTCTACAATGAGCAGTTCTTC. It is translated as CASSLLLYNEQFF.